The 32 T cell receptor beta chains in this list originate from one sample, sequenced in a study of blood T cell repertoires in COVID-19. Method: immunoSEQ multiplex PCR; TCRdb's copy keeps in-frame clones and lacks some. The table records about 170,000 clones, 79% of them present only once. The sample taken for sequencing was PBMCs or T cells enriched from blood (not recorded which). The receptors here all came from a woman between 65 and 79 years old in a cohort exposed to, infected with or recovered from COVID-19 (not recorded which).

This chain connects TRBV12-5 to TRBJ2-2, with 7 bases aligning to TRBD1. Germline V gene sequence: CDR1 LGHNT, CDR2 FRNRAP. CDR3 length: 15 residues. V was pared by 3 bases and J by 6 bases, with 7 bases of the junction left unmatched. CDR3 DNA sequence: TGTGCTAGTGGTTTTACCTTAACAGGGGCCGGGGAGCTGTTTTTT. As protein: CASGFTLTGAGELFF.

This clone has only a few counts. V gene TRBV19 combines with J gene TRBJ1-2; D is possibly TRBD1 (6 bases). V was cut by 4 bases and J by 8 bases, with 14 bases left in between. CDR3 size: 13 residues. From germline, CDR1 is LNHDA and CDR2 SQIVND (reference sequence). The DNA of the CDR3 is TGTGCCAGTAGTACCCAGGGGATAACAGGCTACACCTTC. It is translated as CASSTQGITGYTF.

This sequence joins TRBV6-1 and TRBJ1-6; D may be TRBD1 (5 bases). This CDR3 has 18 residues. Germline V CDR1 and CDR2: MNHNS, SASEGT. V was clipped by 2 bases and J by 3 bases, with 17 bases between them. DNA of the CDR3: TGTGCCAGCAGTGAAATCGTACGTAGGGGCAACTATAATTCACCCCTCCACTTT. Residues: CASSEIVRRGNYNSPLHF.

The V call is TRBV7-9, the J call TRBJ1-2; 8 positions agree with TRBD1. CDR1 is SEHNR and CDR2 is FQNEAQ in the germline V gene (reference sequence). The CDR3 consists of 15 residues. The trim removed 2 bases at V and 8 bases at J, leaving 10 bases unmatched. The CDR3 bases are TGTGCCAGCAGCTTAATGGAATCGACAGGGGTCGGCTACACCTTC. Amino acids: CASSLMESTGVGYTF.

The V gene is TRBV2, the J gene TRBJ2-1; D is perhaps TRBD2 (6 bases). Per the germline V gene, CDR1 is SNHLY and CDR2 is FYNNEI. V was trimmed by 6 bases and J by 4 bases, leaving 13 bases between them. The CDR3 contains 14 residues. The CDR3 protein is CASRGGELYNEQFF. CDR3 DNA: TGTGCCAGCAGAGGAGGGGAATTGTACAATGAGCAGTTCTTC.

J is TRBJ2-6 and V is TRBV2, with D unresolved. Looked up from germline, CDR1 is SNHLY and CDR2 is FYNNEI. Trimming cost V 7 bases and J 3 bases, with 4 bases left between them. The CDR3 spans 12 residues. CDR3 coding DNA: TGTGCCAGCACTATTGGGGCCAACGTCCTGACTTTC. This sequence encodes CASTIGANVLTF.

The J gene is TRBJ1-6, the V gene TRBV7-3; the D gene is possibly TRBD1 (5 bases). Germline CDR1 and CDR2: SGHTA and FQGTGA. Trimming cost V 2 bases and J 12 bases, with 11 bases left between them. The CDR3 totals 13 residues. The CDR3 DNA is TGTGCCAGCAGCTTAGGGAGGGGTTTACCCCTCCACTTT. Protein sequence: CASSLGRGLPLHF.

This chain joins TRBV15 and TRBJ2-7, with 10 bases identical to TRBD2. This CDR3 is built from 16 residues. Germline CDR1 is LNHNV and CDR2 is YYDKDF (reference sequence). Losses at the gene ends were 0 bases for V and 5 bases for J; bases not matched to a gene: 7. CDR3 DNA: TGTGCCACCAGCAGAGATATGGCTAGCGGGAGTGACGAGCAGTACTTC. This codes for CATSRDMASGSDEQYF. Full variable domain (remainder filled in from reference TRBV15 and TRBJ2-7): DAMVIQNPRYQVTQFGKPVTLSCSQTLNHNVMYWYQQKSSQAPKLLFHYYDKDFNNEADTPDNFQSRRPNTSFCFLDIRSPGLGDTAMYLCATSRDMASGSDEQYFGPGTRLTVT.

The chain links TRBV2 to TRBJ2-7, with unresolved D. The ends were cut back, 1 base at V and 5 bases at J, with 12 bases in the middle. Germline-derived CDR1 and CDR2 are SNHLY and FYNNEI. The CDR3 length is 14 residues. CDR3 in amino acids: CASSEGSGPHEQYF. The CDR3 DNA is TGTGCCAGCAGTGAAGGGTCAGGCCCCCACGAGCAGTACTTC.

The chain has TRBV5-1 and TRBJ2-1; 9 bases map to TRBD2. Germline CDR1 and CDR2: SGHRS and YFSETQ. The CDR3 contains 17 residues. V lost 4 bases to trimming and J lost 4 bases; unmatched junction nucleotides: 12. Written as DNA, the CDR3 is TGCGCCAGCAGCGTCGGGACTAGCCCGTTAGGGTACAATGAGCAGTTCTTC. Translated: CASSVGTSPLGYNEQFF.

The chain couples TRBV27 to TRBJ1-4, with D perhaps matching TRBD1 (6 bases). Trimming stripped 5 bases from V and 8 bases from J, with 15 bases between. There are 14 residues in the CDR3. Germline V gene lookup returns CDR1 MNHEY and CDR2 SMNVEV (reference sequence). CDR3 amino acids: CASSQGQWVEKLFF. The CDR3 nucleotides read TGTGCCAGCAGTCAAGGACAGTGGGTAGAAAAACTGTTTTTT. Drawing the rest from reference TRBV27 and TRBJ1-4, the complete variable domain is EAQVTQNPRYLITVTGKKLTVTCSQNMNHEYMSWYRQDPGLGLRQIYYSMNVEVTDKGDVPEGYKVSRKEKRNFPLILESPSPNQTSLYFCASSQGQWVEKLFFGSGTQLSVL.

The chain has TRBV27 and TRBJ1-1; D may be TRBD1 (5 bases). Germline assignment: CDR1 MNHEY and CDR2 SMNVEV (reference sequence). The CDR3 is 14 amino acids. The V end lost 0 bases, the J end lost 8 bases, and 13 bases lay between the germline ends. The CDR3 DNA reads as TGTGCCAGCAGTTTATCGGGCCTTGACAGCGAAGCTTTCTTT. Its protein product is CASSLSGLDSEAFF.

This chain uses TRBV28 with TRBJ1-4, with 7 positions matching TRBD1. The CDR3 sequence is 16 residues long. In germline, CDR1 is MDHEN, CDR2 SYDVKM. The J segment lost 7 bases and the V segment lost 6 bases, leaving 14 bases of the junction unmatched. Here the CDR3 reads CASSSPRQGIGEKLFF. The CDR3 coding sequence is TGTGCCAGCAGCTCACCTCGACAGGGTATAGGTGAAAAACTGTTTTTT.

V gene TRBV7-6 combines with J gene TRBJ1-5; D remains ambiguous. The germline V gene encodes CDR1 SGHVS and CDR2 FNYEAQ. Trimming left V 2 bases short and J 5 bases short, with 25 bases between. This CDR3 contains 19 residues. This CDR3 reads CASSLPLARPHSKDQPQHF. Here the CDR3 DNA reads TGTGCCAGCAGCTTACCTCTAGCGCGCCCCCACAGTAAGGATCAGCCCCAGCATTTT.

The CDR3 loop is CASSQGQAMRYTF. For the CDR3, the DNA is TGCGCCAGCAGCCAGGGACAAGCTATGCGCTACACCTTC. The rearrangement joins TRBV4-1 to TRBJ1-2; maybe TRBD1 (6 bases). Germline lookup yields CDR1 MGHRA and CDR2 YSYEKL. Trimming removed 3 bases from V and 9 bases from J, with 14 bases in between. The CDR3 extends over 13 amino acids.

The genes are TRBV14 and TRBJ2-3; D call uncertain. Trimming took 4 bases from V and 2 from J, leaving 7 bases between them. The CDR3 spans 13 residues. Germline V gene data show CDR1 as SGHDN and CDR2 as FVKESK. In DNA, the CDR3 is TGTGCCAGCAGCCGCAGATACACAGATACGCAGTATTTT. This sequence encodes CASSRRYTDTQYF.

The gene calls are TRBV5-1 and TRBJ1-1, with TRBD1 matching over 7 bases. After removal of 3 bases from V and 11 bases from J, the junction contained 13 bases not matched to a gene. The CDR3 extends over 14 amino acids. Germline V gives CDR1 SGHRS, CDR2 YFSETQ. The CDR3 nucleotides are TGCGCCAGCAGCTACGGGACAGCGGAAGGTATTGCTTTCTTT. This encodes CASSYGTAEGIAFF.

The rearrangement links TRBV28 to TRBJ1-1, with D uncertain. Germline CDR1 reads MDHEN; CDR2 reads SYDVKM. The length of the CDR3 is 13 residues. The V end was cut by 1 base, the J end by 11 bases, with 14 bases between. The CDR3 DNA is TGTGCCAGCAGTTTATTGGGTGTCGGGGAGGCTTTCTTT. Its protein is CASSLLGVGEAFF.

The rearrangement joins TRBV19 to TRBJ2-7; possible D gene TRBD1, 5 bases. The length of the CDR3 is 15 residues. Germline loops: CDR1 LNHDA, CDR2 SQIVND (reference sequence). V was clipped by 10 bases and J by 0 bases, with 19 bases between them. Written as DNA, the CDR3 is TGTGCCACCGCCATTCTAAGGGGTAGCTCCTACGAGCAGTACTTC. This codes for CATAILRGSSYEQYF.

This clone was picked up a small number of times. V usage is TRBV3-1 (or the pseudogene TRBV3-2) and J usage is TRBJ1-1, with D maybe TRBD1 (6 bases). The CDR3 loop spans 13 amino acids. The germline V gene has CDR1 LGHDT and CDR2 YNNKEL (reference sequence). Trimming took off 5 bases at V and 5 bases at J, with 12 bases between the two ends. The CDR3 spells CASSLRGGTEAFF. The DNA of the CDR3 is TGTGCCAGCAGCTTGAGGGGGGGGACTGAAGCTTTCTTT.

J is TRBJ2-1 and V is TRBV7-3, with 11 nucleotides matching TRBD2. The CDR3 is 18 residues long. Trimming took 1 base from V and 5 from J; bases not matched to a gene: 10. Germline CDR1 and CDR2: SGHTA and FQGTGA. The CDR3 region is CASSLKLAGAPYNNEQFF. CDR3 in DNA: TGTGCCAGCAGCTTAAAACTAGCGGGAGCTCCGTACAACAATGAGCAGTTCTTC.

About this clone: The same CDR3 is also encoded by other DNA sequences in this sample. This rearrangement joins TRBV12-3 or TRBV12-4 to TRBJ1-5; D not resolved. Trimming left V 1 base short and J 5 bases short, with 6 bases between. CDR3 length: 13 amino acids. The CDR3 sequence: CASSLGGDQPQHF. CDR3 DNA: TGTGCCAGCAGTTTAGGCGGGGATCAGCCCCAGCATTTT.

This clone was seen at least ten times. This chain links TRBV19 with TRBJ1-5; maybe TRBD1 (5 bases). Trimming took off 8 bases at V and 0 bases at J, with 11 bases between the two ends. The length of the CDR3 is 14 residues. Germline lookup yields CDR1 LNHDA and CDR2 SQIVND (reference sequence). The CDR3 coding sequence is TGTGCCAGTTCGACAGCGAATAGCAATCAGCCCCAGCATTTT. This sequence encodes CASSTANSNQPQHF.

This sequence joins TRBV5-4 and TRBJ2-7, with a weak D call TRBD2 (6 bases). V lost 4 bases and J 4 bases, leaving 12 bases between the germline ends. Germline V gives CDR1 SGHNT, CDR2 YYREEE (reference sequence). This CDR3 contains 13 residues. The CDR3 DNA is TGTGCCAGCAGCGCGGGACGGGAATACGAGCAGTACTTC. Residues: CASSAGREYEQYF. Based on the CDR3 plus reference TRBV5-4 and TRBJ2-7, the full variable domain is ETGVTQSPTHLIKTRGQQVTLRCSSQSGHNTVSWYQQALGQGPQFIFQYYREEENGRGNFPPRFSGLQFPNYSSELNVNALELDDSALYLCASSAGREYEQYFGPGTRLTVT.

The chain has TRBV5-1 and TRBJ2-7; D perhaps matches TRBD2 (6 bases). CDR1 and CDR2 from the germline V gene are SGHRS and YFSETQ. The V gene lost 5 bases and the J gene lost 4 bases, with 13 bases spanning the gap. This CDR3 is built from 13 residues. The DNA of the CDR3 is TGCGCCAGCAGTGGTTCGGGGGTTTACGAGCAGTACTTC. It encodes CASSGSGVYEQYF.

The rearrangement links TRBV12-3 or TRBV12-4 to TRBJ2-3; 8 positions agree with TRBD1. There are 13 residues in the CDR3. With V trimmed by 6 bases and J by 4 bases, 3 bases remained unmatched. Written as DNA, the CDR3 is TGTGCCAGCAGCAGGACAGGGTCAGATACGCAGTATTTT. This codes for CASSRTGSDTQYF.

This chain joins TRBV28 and TRBJ2-7, with D maybe TRBD1 (6 bases). In germline, CDR1 is MDHEN, CDR2 SYDVKM. Trimming took 6 bases from V and 0 from J, leaving 12 bases between them. CDR3 length: 14 residues. The CDR3 loop is CASSLTGISYEQYF. The CDR3 coding sequence is TGTGCCAGCAGCCTTACAGGGATCTCCTACGAGCAGTACTTC.

V gene TRBV5-1 combines with J gene TRBJ2-1; D is uncertain. Per germline, CDR1 SGHRS and CDR2 YFSETQ. The CDR3 is 16 amino acids. V lost 4 bases, J lost 6 bases, and 20 bases lay in between. CDR3 loop: CASSLLGSPGVNEQFF. For the CDR3, the DNA is TGCGCCAGCAGCCTCCTGGGCAGCCCAGGTGTCAATGAGCAGTTCTTC.

This chain joins TRBV19 and TRBJ1-4; D gene uncertain. The CDR3 covers 16 residues. The V end was cut by 7 bases, the J end by 8 bases, with 23 bases between. Germline values: CDR1 LNHDA, CDR2 SQIVND (reference sequence). The chain's CDR3 is CASTPAVTTSGEKLFF. The CDR3 DNA follows: TGTGCCAGTACCCCAGCCGTCACGACCTCGGGGGAAAAACTGTTTTTT.

V gene TRBV6-5 combines with J gene TRBJ2-7; weak D call: TRBD1 (6 bases). Germline V CDR1 and CDR2: MNHEY, SVGAGI. With 5 bases removed from V and 0 bases from J, the gap between germline ends came to 14 bases. The CDR3 has 15 residues. The CDR3 region has the DNA TGTGCCAGCAGTAGGTACAACAGGGCCTCCTACGAGCAGTACTTC. Translation: CASSRYNRASYEQYF.

This clone has only one observation. The chain has TRBV3-1 (or the pseudogene TRBV3-2) and TRBJ2-7, with 7 bases fitting TRBD1. Per the germline V gene, CDR1 is LGHDT and CDR2 is YNNKEL (reference sequence). The CDR3 is made up of 13 amino acids. The V segment lost 2 bases and the J segment 3 bases; nucleotides outside the gene matches: 1. For the CDR3, the DNA is TGTGCCAGCAGCCAAAGGGGGCTCTACGAGCAGTACTTC. Its protein product is CASSQRGLYEQYF.

This sequence joins TRBV28 and TRBJ2-5, with D perhaps matching TRBD1 (5 bases). Trimming removed 5 bases at V and 2 bases at J, with 12 bases between. This CDR3 region has 14 residues. Germline V lookup: CDR1 MDHEN, CDR2 SYDVKM. CDR3 in amino acids: CASSRWTPQETQYF. CDR3 DNA: TGTGCCAGCAGTCGGTGGACACCACAAGAGACCCAGTACTTC.